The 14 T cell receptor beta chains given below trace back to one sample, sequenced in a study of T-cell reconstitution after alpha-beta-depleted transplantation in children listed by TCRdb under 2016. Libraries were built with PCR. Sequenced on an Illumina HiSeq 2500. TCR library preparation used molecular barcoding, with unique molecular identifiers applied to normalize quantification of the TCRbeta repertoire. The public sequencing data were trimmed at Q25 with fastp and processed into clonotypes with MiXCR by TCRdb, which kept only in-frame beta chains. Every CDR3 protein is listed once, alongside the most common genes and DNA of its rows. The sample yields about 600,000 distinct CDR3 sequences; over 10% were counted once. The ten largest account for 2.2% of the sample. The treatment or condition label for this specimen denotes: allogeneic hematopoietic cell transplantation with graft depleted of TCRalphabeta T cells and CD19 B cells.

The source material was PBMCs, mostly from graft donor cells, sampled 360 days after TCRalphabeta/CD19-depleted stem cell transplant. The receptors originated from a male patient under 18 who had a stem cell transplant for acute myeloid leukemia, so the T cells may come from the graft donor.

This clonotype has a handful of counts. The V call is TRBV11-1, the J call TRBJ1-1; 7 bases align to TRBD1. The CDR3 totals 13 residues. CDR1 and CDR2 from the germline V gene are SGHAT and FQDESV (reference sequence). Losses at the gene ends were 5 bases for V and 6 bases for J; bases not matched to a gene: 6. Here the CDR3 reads CASSQDRAAEAFF. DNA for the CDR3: TGTGCCAGCAGCCAAGACAGGGCTGCTGAAGCTTTCTTT.

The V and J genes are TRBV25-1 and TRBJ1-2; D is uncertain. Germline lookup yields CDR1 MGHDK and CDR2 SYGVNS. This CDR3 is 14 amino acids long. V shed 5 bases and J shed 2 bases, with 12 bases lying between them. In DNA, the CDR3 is TGTGCCAGCAGTCCCCTCGGGCAGAACTATGGCTACACCTTC. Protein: CASSPLGQNYGYTF.

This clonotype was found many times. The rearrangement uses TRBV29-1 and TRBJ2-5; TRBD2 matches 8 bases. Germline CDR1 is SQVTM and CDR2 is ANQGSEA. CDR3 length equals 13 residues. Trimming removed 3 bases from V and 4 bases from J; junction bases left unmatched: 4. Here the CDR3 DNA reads TGCAGCGTTGACGCCGGGACTAGAGAGACCCAGTACTTC. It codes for CSVDAGTRETQYF.

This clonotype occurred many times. This chain's CDR3 is CASSQEGANKNIQYF. CDR3 bases: TGTGCCAGCAGCCAAGAAGGAGCCAACAAAAACATTCAGTACTTC. The chain carries TRBV3-1 and TRBJ2-4; D unresolved. CDR1 is LGHDT and CDR2 is YNNKEL in the germline V gene (reference sequence). The CDR3 sequence is 15 residues long. V was trimmed by 0 bases and J by 3 bases, leaving 9 bases between them.

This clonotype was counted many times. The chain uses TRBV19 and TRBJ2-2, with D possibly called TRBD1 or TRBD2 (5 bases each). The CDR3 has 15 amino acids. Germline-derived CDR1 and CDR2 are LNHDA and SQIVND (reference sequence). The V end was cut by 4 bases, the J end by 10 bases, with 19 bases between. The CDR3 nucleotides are TGTGCCAGTAGTACCATCGGGACGGTTAAAGTGGAGCTGTTTTTT. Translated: CASSTIGTVKVELFF.

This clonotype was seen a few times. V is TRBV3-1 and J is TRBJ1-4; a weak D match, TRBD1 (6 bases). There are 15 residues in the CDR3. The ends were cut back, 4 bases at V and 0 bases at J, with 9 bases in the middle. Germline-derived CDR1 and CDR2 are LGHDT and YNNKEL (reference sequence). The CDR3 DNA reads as TGTGCCAGCAGCCTGTACAGGGCAACTAATGAAAAACTGTTTTTT. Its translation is CASSLYRATNEKLFF.

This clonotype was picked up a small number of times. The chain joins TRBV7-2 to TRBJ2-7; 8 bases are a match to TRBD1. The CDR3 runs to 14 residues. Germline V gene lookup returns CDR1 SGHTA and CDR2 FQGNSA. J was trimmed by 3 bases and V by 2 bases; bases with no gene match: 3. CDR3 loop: CASSLNRGVYEQYF. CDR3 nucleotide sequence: TGTGCCAGCAGCTTAAACAGGGGGGTCTACGAGCAGTACTTC.

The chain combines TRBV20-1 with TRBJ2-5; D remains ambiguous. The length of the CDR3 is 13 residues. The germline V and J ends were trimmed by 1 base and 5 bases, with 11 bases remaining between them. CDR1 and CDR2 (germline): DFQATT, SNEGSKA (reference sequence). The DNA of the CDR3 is TGCAGTGCTAGAGTTGTGAGTCAGGAGACCCAGTACTTC. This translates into CSARVVSQETQYF.

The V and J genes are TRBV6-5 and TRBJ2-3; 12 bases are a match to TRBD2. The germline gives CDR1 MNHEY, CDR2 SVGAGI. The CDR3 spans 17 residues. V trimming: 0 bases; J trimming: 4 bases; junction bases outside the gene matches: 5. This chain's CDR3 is CASSYSRTSGISDTQYF. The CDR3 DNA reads TGTGCCAGCAGTTACTCCCGGACTAGCGGGATTTCAGATACGCAGTATTTT.

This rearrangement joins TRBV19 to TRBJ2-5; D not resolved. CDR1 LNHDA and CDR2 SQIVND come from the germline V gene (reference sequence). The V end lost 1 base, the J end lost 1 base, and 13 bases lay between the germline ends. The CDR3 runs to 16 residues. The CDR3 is CASSIARSSLQETQYF. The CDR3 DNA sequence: TGTGCCAGTAGTATAGCCAGGAGTAGCCTCCAAGAGACCCAGTACTTC.

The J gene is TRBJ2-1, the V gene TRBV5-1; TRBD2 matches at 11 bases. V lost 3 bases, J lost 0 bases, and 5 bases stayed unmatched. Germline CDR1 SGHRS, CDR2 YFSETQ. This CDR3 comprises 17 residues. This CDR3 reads CASSWGLAADSYNEQFF. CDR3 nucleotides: TGCGCCAGCAGCTGGGGACTAGCGGCAGACTCCTACAATGAGCAGTTCTTC.

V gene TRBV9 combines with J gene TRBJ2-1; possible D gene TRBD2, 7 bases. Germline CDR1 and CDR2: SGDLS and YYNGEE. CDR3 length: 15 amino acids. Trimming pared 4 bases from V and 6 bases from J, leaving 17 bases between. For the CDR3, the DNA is TGTGCCAGCAGCACCCAGGTGAGGGGGGGCAATGAGCAGTTCTTC. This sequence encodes CASSTQVRGGNEQFF.

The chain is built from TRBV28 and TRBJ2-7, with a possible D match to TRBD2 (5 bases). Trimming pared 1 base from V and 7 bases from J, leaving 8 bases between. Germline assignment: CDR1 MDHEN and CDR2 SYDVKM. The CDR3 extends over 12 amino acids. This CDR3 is CASSLSGIEQYF. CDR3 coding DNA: TGTGCCAGCAGTTTATCGGGAATTGAGCAGTACTTC.

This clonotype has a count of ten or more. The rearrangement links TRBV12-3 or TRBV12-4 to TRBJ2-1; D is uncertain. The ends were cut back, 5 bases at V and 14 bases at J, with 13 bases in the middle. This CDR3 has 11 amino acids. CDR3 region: CASSQNMVEFF. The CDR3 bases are TGTGCCAGCAGTCAAAACATGGTGGAGTTCTTC.